This section outlines one T cell receptor beta chain sequence together with its context. Its antigen is currently unknown. The sample's time point: newly diagnosed GD, antithyroid drugs for less than 3 months. Generation of the TCR library employed RNA extracted from PBMCs. The data were taken from a study of regulatory T cells in long-lasting Graves disease. Study information: Graves' patients, newly diagnosed, had taken antithyroid drugs under 3 months. Study-level results: Persistent Graves' patients showed reduced TCR diversity versus newly diagnosed patients.

The V end lost 0 bases, the J end lost 3 bases, and 11 bases lay between the germline ends. In germline, CDR1 is DFQATT, CDR2 SNEGSKA (reference sequence). The CDR3 is made up of 14 amino acids. Through Arm-PCR of CDR3 regions and iRepertoire HTBI primers, TCR beta libraries were built. In TCRdb, the multiplex PCR reads were re-called with MiXCR into one record per CDR3 protein. The sample has roughly 520,000 distinct CDR3 sequences, around 11% seen once; the top ten hold approximately 9%. These data were also reused for a study on T cells in Graves' hyperthyroidism and ophthalmopathy. Turning to that study: The diagnoses drew upon clinical symptoms, serum thyroxine and TRAb, thyroid ultrasound and orbital computed tomography.

The chain joins TRBV20-1 to TRBJ1-2; D gene uncertain. The sequencing used peripheral blood mononuclear cells (PBMCs), collected at new diagnosis, from a patient treated with antithyroid drugs. The clonotype originates from a woman in her 30s with Graves disease. The CDR3 protein is CSAREPRRYYGYTF. The CDR3 DNA reads TGCAGTGCTAGAGAGCCGAGACGGTACTATGGCTACACCTTC.